These 3 T cell receptor beta chains originate from one sample sequenced in a study of glioma-infiltrating T cells. TCR alpha and beta CDR3 regions were amplified from RNA using iRepertoire nested multiplex PCR. Using its own MiXCR run on the multiplex PCR reads, TCRdb lists one record per CDR3 protein. This table has about 93,000 distinct CDR3 sequences, around 40% appearing once. Sequenced input: glioma tissue, nonneoplastic brain tissue, or PBMCs (not recorded which). These receptors were obtained from a human donor with low-grade glioma or glioblastoma, undergoing nonglioma brain surgery, or in good health (not recorded which).

Remarks on this clonotype: A clone one base away is much larger, so this may be a read error. This chain links TRBV5-4 with TRBJ2-5, with TRBD1 identical over 10 bases. Losses at the gene ends were 5 bases for V and 5 bases for J; bases not matched to a gene: 9. CDR1 is SGHNT, CDR2 YYREEE, per germline (reference sequence). The CDR3 is 15 residues long. CDR3 DNA: TGTGCCAGCAGGCCCCGGGACAGGGGTGTCGAGACCCAGTACTTC. It codes for CASRPRDRGVETQYF.

This clonotype has a count of ten or more. The chain employs TRBV11-2 and TRBJ2-2; D may be TRBD2 (6 bases). V was shortened by 3 bases and J by 6 bases, with 11 bases between the two germline ends. Looked up from germline, CDR1 is SGHAT and CDR2 is FQNNGV. The length of the CDR3 is 14 residues. DNA of the CDR3: TGTGCCAGCAGCTTCATGTCGGGGGCCGGGGAGCTGTTTTTT. This translates into CASSFMSGAGELFF.

Many counts were recorded for this clonotype. The chain links TRBV20-1 to TRBJ1-2, with D unresolved. V was pared by 5 bases and J by 13 bases, with 14 bases between. Germline assignment: CDR1 DFQATT and CDR2 SNEGSKA (reference sequence). The CDR3 is 10 residues long. The CDR3 nucleotides are TGCAGTGCTCCTATAAAGCGGGCCACCTTC. Translation gives CSAPIKRATF.